Listed below are T cell receptor beta chains from one sample, sequenced in a study of blood T cell repertoires in COVID-19. Repertoires were generated with immunoSEQ multiplex PCR, while TCRdb's copy carries only in-frame clones and drops some. The sample has roughly 250,000 clones, approximately 80% seen once. The sample was peripheral blood. Source of these receptors: a woman between 40 and 55 years old with active or convalescent COVID-19. The CDR3 runs from the conserved cysteine through the conserved F or W. The D gene is left open where the match is weak. Expanded clones get a size class; other rows say once, few or many, or leave the size out.

- | TRBJ1-6 | 17 | TRBV24-1 | - | CATAGQGKAPYNSPLHF | TGTGCCACCGCAGGTCAGGGGAAGGCCCCCTATAATTCACCCCTCCACTTT
- | TRBJ2-5 | 12 | TRBV2 | - | CASNPTRETQYF | TGTGCCAGCAACCCGACTCGCGAGACCCAGTACTTC
TRBD1 | TRBJ2-5 | 16 | TRBV5-4 | - | CASSRFRDRDQETQYF | TGTGCCAGCAGCCGATTCCGGGACAGAGATCAAGAGACCCAGTACTTC
- | TRBJ1-3 | 16 | TRBV28 | - | CASSFPGTRSGNTIYF | TGTGCCAGCAGTTTCCCCGGGACACGCTCTGGAAACACCATATATTTT
- | TRBJ1-2 | 14 | TRBV19 | - | CASSRAGMGYGYTF | TGTGCCAGTAGTAGGGCAGGGATGGGGTATGGCTACACCTTC
TRBD1 | TRBJ1-5 | 14 | TRBV19 | - | CASSRTGLGQPQHF | TGTGCCAGTAGTAGGACAGGGCTGGGTCAGCCCCAGCATTTT
- | TRBJ1-3 | 13 | TRBV12-3/TRBV12-4 | - | CASSLGSADTIYF | TGTGCCAGCAGTTTAGGGAGCGCGGACACCATATATTTT
TRBD1 | TRBJ1-1 | 13 | TRBV19 | - | CASSRDRGTEAFF | TGTGCCAGTAGTCGGGACAGGGGGACTGAAGCTTTCTTT
TRBD1 | TRBJ2-5 | 16 | TRBV5-1 | - | CASSLDGQGAGETQYF | TGCGCCAGCAGCTTGGACGGCCAGGGGGCAGGGGAGACCCAGTACTTC
- | TRBJ1-2 | 15 | TRBV4-1 | - | CASSLNVGQYHGYTF | TGCGCCAGCAGCCTAAATGTGGGGCAGTACCATGGCTACACCTTC
- | TRBJ2-3 | 15 | TRBV12-5 | - | CASGFDPGPTDTQYF | TGTGCTAGTGGTTTCGATCCCGGTCCCACAGATACGCAGTATTTT
- | TRBJ2-4 | 13 | TRBV15 | - | CATSRRGGNIQYF | TGTGCCACCAGCAGGCGGGGAGGAAACATTCAGTACTTC
TRBD1 | TRBJ1-2 | 14 | TRBV13 | - | CASSTDRGRYGYTF | TGTGCCAGCAGCACGGACAGGGGAAGGTATGGCTACACCTTC
- | TRBJ1-5 | 12 | TRBV7-2 | - | CASSLVGQPQHF | TGTGCCAGCAGCCTCGTCGGGCAGCCCCAGCATTTT
- | TRBJ2-1 | 15 | TRBV27 | - | CASTPGEAVYNEQFF | TGTGCCAGCACCCCGGGTGAAGCGGTCTACAATGAGCAGTTCTTC
- | TRBJ1-2 | 19 | TRBV5-1 | few | CASSLARVRGTSANYGYTF | TGCGCCAGCAGCTTGGCCAGGGTAAGGGGGACCTCCGCAAACTATGGCTACACCTTC
- | TRBJ1-6 | 15 | TRBV2 | - | CASSEARGGGSPLHF | TGTGCCAGCAGTGAAGCGAGGGGCGGGGGTTCACCCCTCCACTTT
TRBD1 | TRBJ2-1 | 15 | TRBV11-3 | once | CASSLGTGSYNEQFF | TGTGCCAGCAGCCTTGGGACAGGGTCCTACAATGAGCAGTTCTTC
TRBD1 | TRBJ1-1 | 15 | TRBV5-4 | - | CASSLSRQGTTEAFF | TGTGCCAGCAGCTTGTCCCGACAGGGGACGACTGAAGCTTTCTTT
- | TRBJ1-3 | 13 | TRBV2 | - | CASRDIYGNTIYF | TGTGCCAGCAGGGACATTTATGGAAACACCATATATTTT